This TCR beta chain emerged from a study of Ad26.COV2.S vaccination and SARS-CoV-2 variants listed by TCRdb under 2021. In terms of the full investigation: TCRbeta repertoire sequencing served as the tool for gauging how specific and how broad the SARS-CoV-2-reactive T cell receptors were following Ad26.COV2.S vaccination. A total of around 32 samples were included in the TCR-sequenced set, comprising approximately 20 Ad26.COV2.S vaccine recipients, 5 placebo recipients and 8 SARS-CoV-2 convalescent individuals. The research as a whole found: Spike-specific TCR breadth was higher in Ad26.COV2.S recipients than in placebo recipients (P = 0.0014). Vaccine and placebo recipients had comparable non-spike TCR breadth, which fits with the vaccine containing only spike. Substantial breadth of spike-specific CD8+ and CD4+ T cell responses was reported after vaccination. According to the authors, total T cell responses may have been underestimated by the TCR breadth and depth analyses.

TCRbeta CDR3 regions were sequenced with the immunoSEQ Assay. After extraction, genomic DNA underwent amplification by bias-controlled multiplex PCR, followed by high-throughput sequencing. From the authors' description of their analysis: To quantify the absolute abundance of each unique TCRbeta CDR3 region, sequences were collapsed and filtered. Usable DNA was measured by amplifying reference genes present in all nucleated cells, and TCRbeta template counts were normalized to that usable DNA to estimate T cell fraction. Repertoire TCRs were annotated as SARS-CoV-2-specific by exact matching of V gene, CDR3 amino acid sequence and J gene to a known reactive TCR set. MIRA supplied the reference SARS-CoV-2 TCR set, which was filtered for enrichment in COVID-19-positive ImmuneCODE repertoires so that public or cross-reactive TCRs were removed. Drawing on the MIRA antigens, annotated TCRs were analysed further at the level of specific ORF or position within ORF. Breadth was defined as the number of annotated unique rearrangements divided by the total number of unique productive rearrangements, and depth was defined as the summed frequency of the annotated unique rearrangements. TCR breadth was compared between groups using two-sided Wilcoxon rank-sum tests. This immuneACCESS table, as held by TCRdb, lists in-frame sequences with V and J called but not all clones. Of the missing ones, under half trace to an unresolved V gene in checked studies; the others have no known cause. V, J and clone size are taken as reported in that table, and D and trimming were inferred from the DNA itself. The sample table records about 350,000 clones; under 95% of these occur just once. The ten largest clonotypes hold 3.5% to 4.5% of the sample.

To note about this clone: Its binding antigen is unknown. No much larger clone is present one base from it, and per-base qualities are unavailable.

This sample's time point label indicates: individuals recovered from natural SARS-CoV-2 infection. This receptor was obtained from a human donor who had recovered from COVID-19. Sequencing was performed on peripheral blood, taken after recovery from COVID-19.

The CDR3 has the sequence CASSMELLYGYTF. The DNA sequence is as follows: TGTGCCAGTAGTATGGAGTTACTCTATGGCTACACCTTC. Recombination linked TRBV19 to TRBJ1-2; the D gene cannot be named for sure. The germline ends are 9 bases apart after V is trimmed by 3 bases and J by 4 bases. From the cysteine through the phenylalanine, the CDR3 covers 13 amino acids. Only the CDR3 portion is preserved as DNA: 39 bases, with reading frame beginning at the first base. According to the germline V gene (reference sequence), CDR1 reads LNHDA and CDR2 reads SQIVND.